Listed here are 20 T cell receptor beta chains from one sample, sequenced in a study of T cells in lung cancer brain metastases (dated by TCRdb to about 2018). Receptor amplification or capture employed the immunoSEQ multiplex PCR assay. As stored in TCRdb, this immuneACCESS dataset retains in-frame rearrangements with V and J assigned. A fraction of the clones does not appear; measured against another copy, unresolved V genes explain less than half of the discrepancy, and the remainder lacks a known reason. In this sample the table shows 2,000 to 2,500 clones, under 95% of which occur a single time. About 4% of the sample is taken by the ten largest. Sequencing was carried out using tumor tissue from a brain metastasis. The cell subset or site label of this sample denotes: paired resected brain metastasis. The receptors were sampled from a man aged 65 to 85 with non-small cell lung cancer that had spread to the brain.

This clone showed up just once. Here the CDR3 reads CASRAVRTGGFF. The DNA for the CDR3 is TGTGCCAGCAGAGCAGTCCGGACCGGAGGCTTCTTT. The chain joins TRBV28 to TRBJ1-1; no clear D gene. The CDR3 consists of 12 residues. CDR1 and CDR2 (germline): MDHEN, SYDVKM. Trimming took 6 bases from V and 14 from J, leaving 19 bases between them.

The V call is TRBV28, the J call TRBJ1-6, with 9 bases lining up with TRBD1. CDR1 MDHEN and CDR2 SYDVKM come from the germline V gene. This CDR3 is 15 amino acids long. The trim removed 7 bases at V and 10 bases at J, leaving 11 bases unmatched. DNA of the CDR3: TGTGCCAGCACCTCTTGGGACAGGGTTCTCTCACCCCTCCACTTT. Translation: CASTSWDRVLSPLHF.

The CDR3 nucleotides are TGTGCCAGCGGCAGGGTTAACACTGAAGCTTTCTTT. This encodes CASGRVNTEAFF. The rearrangement links TRBV27 to TRBJ1-1; possible D gene TRBD1, 5 bases. Germline CDR1 reads MNHEY; CDR2 reads SMNVEV (reference sequence). Trimming took off 8 bases at V and 2 bases at J, with 9 bases between the two ends. CDR3 size: 12 residues.

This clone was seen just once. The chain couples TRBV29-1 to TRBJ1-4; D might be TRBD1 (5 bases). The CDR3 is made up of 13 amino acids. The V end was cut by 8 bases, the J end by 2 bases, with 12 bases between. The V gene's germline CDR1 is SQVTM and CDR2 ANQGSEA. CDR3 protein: CSSTGGTNEKLFF. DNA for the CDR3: TGCAGCTCCACCGGGGGGACTAATGAAAAACTGTTTTTT.

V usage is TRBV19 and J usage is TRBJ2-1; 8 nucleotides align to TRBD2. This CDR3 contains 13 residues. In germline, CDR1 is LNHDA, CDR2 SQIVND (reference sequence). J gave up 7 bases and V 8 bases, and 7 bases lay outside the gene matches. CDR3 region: CASRGGVMNEQFF. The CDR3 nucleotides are TGTGCCAGTCGGGGGGGCGTTATGAATGAGCAGTTCTTC.

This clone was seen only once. The CDR3: CASYLDRGTDTQYF. The CDR3 DNA reads TGTGCCAGCTATTTGGACAGAGGCACAGATACGCAGTATTTT. The chain is built from TRBV18 and TRBJ2-3, with TRBD1 as a possible D gene (6 bases). CDR3 size: 14 residues. V shed 7 bases and J shed 1 base, with 12 bases lying between them. The germline V gene has CDR1 KGHSH and CDR2 LQKENI. The full variable domain, rest sourced from reference TRBV18 and TRBJ2-3, is NAGVMQNPRHLVRRRGQEARLRCSPMKGHSHVYWYRQLPEEGLKFMVYLQKENIIDESGMPKERFSAEFPKEGPSILRIQQVVRGDSAAYFCASYLDRGTDTQYFGPGTRLTVL.

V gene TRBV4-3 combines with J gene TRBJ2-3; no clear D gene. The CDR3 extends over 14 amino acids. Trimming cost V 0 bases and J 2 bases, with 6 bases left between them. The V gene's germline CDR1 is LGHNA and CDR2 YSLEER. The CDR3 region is CASSQDGFTDTQYF. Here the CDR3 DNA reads TGCGCCAGCAGCCAAGATGGCTTCACAGATACGCAGTATTTT.

The CDR3 bases are TGTGCCAGCAGCTTAGCGCTGGGTACCGGGGAGCTGTTTTTT. Protein: CASSLALGTGELFF. This chain uses TRBV7-8 with TRBJ2-2; unclear D gene. Germline loops: CDR1 SGHVS, CDR2 FQNEAQ. The CDR3 covers 14 residues. Trimming took off 0 bases at V and 5 bases at J, with 7 bases between the two ends.

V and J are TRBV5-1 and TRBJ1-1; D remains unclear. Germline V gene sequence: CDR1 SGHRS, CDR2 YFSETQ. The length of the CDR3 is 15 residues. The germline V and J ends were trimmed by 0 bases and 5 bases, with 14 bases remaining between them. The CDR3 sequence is CASSLVLTAGTEAFF. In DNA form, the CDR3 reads TGCGCCAGCAGCTTGGTGCTCACCGCGGGGACTGAAGCTTTCTTT.

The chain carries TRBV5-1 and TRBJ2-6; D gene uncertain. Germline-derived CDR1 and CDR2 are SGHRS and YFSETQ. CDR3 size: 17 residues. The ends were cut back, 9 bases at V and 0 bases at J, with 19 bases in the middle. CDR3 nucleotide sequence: TGCGCCACAAGCCCCAATCCGGGTTTCTCTGGGGCCAACGTCCTGACTTTC. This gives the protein CATSPNPGFSGANVLTF.

CDR3 region: CSVELWRVGSGNTIYF. The CDR3 bases are TGCAGCGTGGAGTTGTGGCGGGTGGGCTCTGGAAACACCATATATTTT. V usage is TRBV29-1 and J usage is TRBJ1-3; D gene unclear. Trimming took 6 bases from V and 0 from J, leaving 18 bases between them. The CDR3 contains 16 residues. Germline CDR1 and CDR2: SQVTM and ANQGSEA.

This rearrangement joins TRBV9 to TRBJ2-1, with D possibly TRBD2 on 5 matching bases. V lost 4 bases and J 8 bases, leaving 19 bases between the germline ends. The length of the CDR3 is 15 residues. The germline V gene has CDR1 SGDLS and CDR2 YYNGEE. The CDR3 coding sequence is TGTGCCAGCAGCTTAGAGGGCCAGTTTTTGGATGAGCAGTTCTTC. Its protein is CASSLEGQFLDEQFF.

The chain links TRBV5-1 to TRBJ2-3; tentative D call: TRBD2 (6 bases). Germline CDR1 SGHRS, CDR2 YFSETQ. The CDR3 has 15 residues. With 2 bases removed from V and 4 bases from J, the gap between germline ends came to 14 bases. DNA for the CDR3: TGCGCCAGCAGCTTACTCATAGCGGCCGCAGATACGCAGTATTTT. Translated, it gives CASSLLIAAADTQYF.

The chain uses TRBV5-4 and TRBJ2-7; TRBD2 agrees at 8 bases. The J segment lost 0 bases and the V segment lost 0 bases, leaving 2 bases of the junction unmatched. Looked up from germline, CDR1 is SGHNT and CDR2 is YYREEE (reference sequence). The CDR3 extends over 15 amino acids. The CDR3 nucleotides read TGTGCCAGCAGCTTGGGACTAGCGTACTCCTACGAGCAGTACTTC. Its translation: CASSLGLAYSYEQYF.

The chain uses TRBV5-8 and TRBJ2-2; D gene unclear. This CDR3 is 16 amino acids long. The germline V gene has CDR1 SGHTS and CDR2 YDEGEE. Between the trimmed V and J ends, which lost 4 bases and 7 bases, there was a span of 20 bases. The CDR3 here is CASSLQSGSLVGELFF. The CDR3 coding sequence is TGTGCCAGCAGCCTACAGTCCGGGTCCTTGGTCGGGGAGCTGTTTTTT.

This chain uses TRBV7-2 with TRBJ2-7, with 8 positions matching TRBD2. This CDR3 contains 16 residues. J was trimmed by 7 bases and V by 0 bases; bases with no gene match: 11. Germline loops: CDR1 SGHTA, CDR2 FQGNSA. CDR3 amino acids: CASSLASGEPLREQYF. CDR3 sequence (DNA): TGTGCCAGCAGCTTAGCTAGCGGGGAACCCCTTCGGGAGCAGTACTTC.

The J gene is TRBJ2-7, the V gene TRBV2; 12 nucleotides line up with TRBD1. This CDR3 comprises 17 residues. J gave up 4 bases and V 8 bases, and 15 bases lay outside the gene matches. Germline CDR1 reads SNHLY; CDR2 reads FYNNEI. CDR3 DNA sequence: TGTGCCAGCCAACTTGCGCCCGGGACAGGGGGCATTTACGAGCAGTACTTC. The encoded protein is CASQLAPGTGGIYEQYF.

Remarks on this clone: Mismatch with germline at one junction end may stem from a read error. As DNA, the CDR3 is TGCAGCGTTGTGTGGCAGGCCTCTGGAAACATCATATATTTT. Its protein is CSVVWQASGNIIYF. The chain employs TRBV29-1 and TRBJ1-3; D is unclear. Germline CDR1 and CDR2: SQVTM and ANQGSEA. This CDR3 spans 14 amino acids.

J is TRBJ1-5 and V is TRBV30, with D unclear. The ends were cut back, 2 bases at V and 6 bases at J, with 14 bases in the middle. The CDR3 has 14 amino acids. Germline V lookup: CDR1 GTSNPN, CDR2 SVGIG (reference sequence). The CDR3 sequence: CAWSFARQGQPQHF. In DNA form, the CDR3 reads TGTGCCTGGAGTTTTGCCCGACAAGGTCAGCCCCAGCATTTT.

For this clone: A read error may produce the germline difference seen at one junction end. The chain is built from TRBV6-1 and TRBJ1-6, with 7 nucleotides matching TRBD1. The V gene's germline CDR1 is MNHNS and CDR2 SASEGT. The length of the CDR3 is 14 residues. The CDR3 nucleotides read TGTGCCAGCAGCGGGCAGGGGGACAATTCATCCCTCCACTTT. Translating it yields CASSGQGDNSSLHF.